The clone carrying this T cell receptor beta chain was found many times. These data belong to a study of T cells after yellow fever vaccination. MiXCR was run by TCRdb on the 5' RACE reads, yielding one entry per CDR3 protein. This table has 200,000 to 300,000 distinct CDR3 sequences, roughly 3.7% appearing once. The CDR3 totals 14 residues. The ends were cut back, 5 bases at V and 12 bases at J, with 17 bases in the middle. This material consisted of PBMCs, taken 15 days after the yellow fever booster vaccination. The chain couples TRBV12-3 or TRBV12-4 to TRBJ2-6; D might be TRBD2 (5 bases). The sequence was obtained from a man between 18 and 29 years old who received the YFV17D yellow fever vaccine. The CDR3 loop reads CASSPTEGWRVLTF. The CDR3 nucleotides are TGTGCCAGCAGTCCCACCGAGGGTTGGCGCGTCCTGACTTTC.